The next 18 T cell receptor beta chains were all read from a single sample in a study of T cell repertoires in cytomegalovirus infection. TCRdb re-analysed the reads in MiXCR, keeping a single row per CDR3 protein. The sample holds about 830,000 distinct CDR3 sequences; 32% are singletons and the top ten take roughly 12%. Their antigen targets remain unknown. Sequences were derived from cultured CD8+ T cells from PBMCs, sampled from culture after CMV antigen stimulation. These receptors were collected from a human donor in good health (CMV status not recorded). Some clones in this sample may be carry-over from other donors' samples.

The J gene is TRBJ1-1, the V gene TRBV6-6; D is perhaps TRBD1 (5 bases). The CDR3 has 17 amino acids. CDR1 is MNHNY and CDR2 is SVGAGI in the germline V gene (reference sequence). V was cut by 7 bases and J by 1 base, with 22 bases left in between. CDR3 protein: CASTVNVFSGRNTEAFF. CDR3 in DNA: TGTGCCAGCACCGTTAATGTCTTTTCAGGGCGGAACACTGAAGCTTTCTTT.

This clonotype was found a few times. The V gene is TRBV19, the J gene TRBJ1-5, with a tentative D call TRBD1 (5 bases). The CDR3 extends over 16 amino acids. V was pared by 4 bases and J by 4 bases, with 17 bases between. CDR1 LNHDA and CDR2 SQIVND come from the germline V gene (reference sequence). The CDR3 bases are TGTGCCAGTAGTACGCGGGGCACAGGTTATAATCAGCCCCAGCATTTT. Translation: CASSTRGTGYNQPQHF.

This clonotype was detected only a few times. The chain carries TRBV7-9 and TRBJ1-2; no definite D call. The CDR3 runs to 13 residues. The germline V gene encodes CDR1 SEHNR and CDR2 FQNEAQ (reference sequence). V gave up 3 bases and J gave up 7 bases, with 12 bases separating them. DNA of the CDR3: TGTGCCAGCAGCTTGGCAGGTCTCTCTGGCTACACCTTC. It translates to CASSLAGLSGYTF.

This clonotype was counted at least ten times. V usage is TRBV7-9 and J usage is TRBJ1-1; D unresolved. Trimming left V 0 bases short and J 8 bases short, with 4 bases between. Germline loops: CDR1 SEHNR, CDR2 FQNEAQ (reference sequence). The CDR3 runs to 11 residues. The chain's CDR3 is CASSLAIEAFF. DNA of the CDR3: TGTGCCAGCAGCTTAGCAATAGAAGCTTTCTTT.

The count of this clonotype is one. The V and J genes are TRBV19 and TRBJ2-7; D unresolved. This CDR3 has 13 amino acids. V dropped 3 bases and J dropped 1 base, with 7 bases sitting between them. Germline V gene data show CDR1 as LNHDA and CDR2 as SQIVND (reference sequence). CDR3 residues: CASSMAGSYEQYF. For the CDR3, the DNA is TGTGCCAGTAGTATGGCAGGTTCCTACGAGCAGTACTTC. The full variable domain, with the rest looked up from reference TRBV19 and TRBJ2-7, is DGGITQSPKYLFRKEGQNVTLSCEQNLNHDAMYWYRQDPGQGLRLIYYSQIVNDFQKGDIAEGYSVSREKKESFPLTVTSAQKNPTAFYLCASSMAGSYEQYFGPGTRLTVT.

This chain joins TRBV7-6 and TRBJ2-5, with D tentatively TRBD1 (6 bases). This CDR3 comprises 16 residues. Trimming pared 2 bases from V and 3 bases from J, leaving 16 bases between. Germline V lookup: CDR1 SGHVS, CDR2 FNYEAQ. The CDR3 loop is CASSLRGPSGEETQYF. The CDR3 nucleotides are TGTGCCAGCAGCTTACGGGGCCCCTCAGGGGAAGAGACCCAGTACTTC.

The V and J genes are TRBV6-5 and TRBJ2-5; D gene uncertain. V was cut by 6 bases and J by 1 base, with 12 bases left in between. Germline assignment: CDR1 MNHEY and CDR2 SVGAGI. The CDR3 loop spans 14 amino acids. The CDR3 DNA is TGTGCCAGCAGGATCCACTCTTCCCAAGAGACCCAGTACTTC. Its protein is CASRIHSSQETQYF.

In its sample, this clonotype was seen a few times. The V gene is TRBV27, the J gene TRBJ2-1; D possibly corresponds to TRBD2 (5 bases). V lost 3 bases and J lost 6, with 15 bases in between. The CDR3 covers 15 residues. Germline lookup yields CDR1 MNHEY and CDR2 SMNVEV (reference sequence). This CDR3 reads CASSFGAPRGNEQFF. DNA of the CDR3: TGTGCCAGCAGTTTCGGAGCGCCTCGGGGCAATGAGCAGTTCTTC.

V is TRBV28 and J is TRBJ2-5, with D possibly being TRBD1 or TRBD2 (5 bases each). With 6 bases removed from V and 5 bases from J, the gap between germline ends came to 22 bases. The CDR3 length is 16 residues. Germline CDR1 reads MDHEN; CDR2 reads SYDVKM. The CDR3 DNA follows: TGTGCCAGCAGCACCTTCCGGGACGGCTATGGGGAGACCCAGTACTTC. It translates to CASSTFRDGYGETQYF.

Here the CDR3 reads CATSIEDRDGETQYF. CDR3 DNA: TGTGCCACCTCGATAGAGGACAGGGATGGAGAGACCCAGTACTTC. The V gene is TRBV6-1, the J gene TRBJ2-5; 8 positions match TRBD1. The V gene end was trimmed by 10 bases and the J gene end by 4 bases; junction bases not matched to a gene: 14. CDR3 length: 15 residues. Per germline, CDR1 MNHNS and CDR2 SASEGT.

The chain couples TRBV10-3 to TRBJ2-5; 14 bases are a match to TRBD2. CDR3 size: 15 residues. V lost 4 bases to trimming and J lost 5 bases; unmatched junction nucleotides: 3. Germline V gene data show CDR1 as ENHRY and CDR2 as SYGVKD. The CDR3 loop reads CAISGGTSGGETQYF. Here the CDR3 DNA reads TGTGCCATCAGTGGAGGGACTAGCGGGGGTGAGACCCAGTACTTC.

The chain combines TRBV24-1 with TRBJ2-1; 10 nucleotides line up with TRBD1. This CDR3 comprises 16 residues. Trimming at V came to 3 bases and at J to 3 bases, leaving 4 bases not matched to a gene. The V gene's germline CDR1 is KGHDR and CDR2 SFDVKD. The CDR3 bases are TGTGCCACCAGTGATCGGACAGGGGGTTTCTACAATGAGCAGTTCTTC. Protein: CATSDRTGGFYNEQFF.

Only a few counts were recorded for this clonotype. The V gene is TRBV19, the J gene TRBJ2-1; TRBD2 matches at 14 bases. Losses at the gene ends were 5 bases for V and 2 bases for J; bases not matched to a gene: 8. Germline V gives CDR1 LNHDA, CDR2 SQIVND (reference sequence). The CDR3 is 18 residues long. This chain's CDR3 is CASSFPGLAGVTYNEQFF. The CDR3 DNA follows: TGTGCCAGTAGTTTTCCGGGACTAGCGGGGGTAACCTACAATGAGCAGTTCTTC.

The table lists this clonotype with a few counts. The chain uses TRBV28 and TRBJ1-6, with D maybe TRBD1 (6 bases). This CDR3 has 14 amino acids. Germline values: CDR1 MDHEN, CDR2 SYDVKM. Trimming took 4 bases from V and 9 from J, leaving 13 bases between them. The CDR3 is CASSYPGVGSPLHF. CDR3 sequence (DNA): TGTGCCAGCAGTTACCCAGGGGTAGGTTCACCCCTCCACTTT.

This CDR3 reads CASSILAGGPETQYF. Here the CDR3 DNA reads TGTGCCAGCAGCATACTAGCGGGGGGGCCGGAGACCCAGTACTTC. The chain has TRBV5-4 and TRBJ2-5, with TRBD2 identical over 13 bases. The CDR3 extends over 15 amino acids. V lost 4 bases to trimming and J lost 5 bases; unmatched junction nucleotides: 5. The germline V gene has CDR1 SGHNT and CDR2 YYREEE (reference sequence).

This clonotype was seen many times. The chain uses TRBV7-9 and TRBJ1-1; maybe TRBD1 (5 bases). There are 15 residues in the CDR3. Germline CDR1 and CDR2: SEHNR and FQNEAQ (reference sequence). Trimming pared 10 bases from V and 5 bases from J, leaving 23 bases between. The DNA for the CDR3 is TGTGCCACCTACAAGGGGCCAATATCACGGACTGAAGCTTTCTTT. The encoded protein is CATYKGPISRTEAFF.

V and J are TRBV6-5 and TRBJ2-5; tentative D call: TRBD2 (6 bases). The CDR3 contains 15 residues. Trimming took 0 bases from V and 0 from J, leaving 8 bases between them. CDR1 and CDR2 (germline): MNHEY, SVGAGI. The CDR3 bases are TGTGCCAGCAGTTACTCCGGGAGCCACCAAGAGACCCAGTACTTC. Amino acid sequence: CASSYSGSHQETQYF.

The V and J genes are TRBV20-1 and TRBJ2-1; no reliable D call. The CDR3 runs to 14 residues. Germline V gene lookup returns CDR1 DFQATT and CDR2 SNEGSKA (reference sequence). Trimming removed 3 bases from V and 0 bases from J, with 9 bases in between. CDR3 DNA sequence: TGCAGTGCTAGGCCGGTGGTCTCCTACAATGAGCAGTTCTTC. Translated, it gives CSARPVVSYNEQFF.